The source of this TCR beta chain is a study of beta chain features in type 1 diabetes. Sequencing targeted expressed TCRB transcripts, as all isolated RNA had been reverse transcribed. Libraries were prepared by immunoSEQ multiplex PCR; TCRdb keeps only in-frame clonotypes and omits some of them. The data contain about 360,000 clones, roughly an eighth of them singletons. This clone has only a few counts. The clonotype comes from a man between 18 and 29 years old in good health. Sequenced sample: naive CD4+ T cells from blood.

CDR3 coding DNA: TGTGCCAGCAGTACGACACTTGAGCAGTTCTTC. Protein sequence: CASSTTLEQFF. This sequence joins TRBV28 and TRBJ2-1; no reliable D call. V lost 5 bases to trimming and J lost 9 bases, with 8 bases between them. The CDR3 is 11 residues long. Germline assignment: CDR1 MDHEN and CDR2 SYDVKM. Full variable domain (missing parts from reference TRBV28 and TRBJ2-1): DVKVTQSSRYLVKRTGEKVFLECVQDMDHENMFWYRQDPGLGLRLIYFSYDVKMKEKGDIPEGYSVSREKKERFSLILESASTNQTSMYLCASSTTLEQFFGPGTRLTVL.